The clone carrying this T cell receptor (beta chain) was seen a few times. This CDR3 spans 14 amino acids. Trimming stripped 3 bases from V and 0 bases from J, with 6 bases between. Germline-derived CDR1 and CDR2 are MNHEY and SVGEGT. TCRdb's copy holds only in-frame clones and misses some; the assay was immunoSEQ multiplex PCR. Here the sample spans some 290,000 clones, over 80% being singletons. The entry originates in a study of blood T cell repertoires in COVID-19. Study overall: Acute-phase and convalescent COVID-19 samples originated in the United States, Italy and Spain. The analysed material was cDNA or gDNA that came from T cells, B-cell-depleted T cells, or PBMCs.

This sequence was found in a man aged 55 to 70 who had recovered from COVID-19. The chain uses TRBV6-2 or TRBV6-3 and TRBJ1-5; no clear D. The sequenced sample was peripheral blood. This CDR3 reads CASSYSSSNQPQHF. The CDR3 DNA reads as TGTGCCAGCAGTTATAGCAGTAGCAATCAGCCCCAGCATTTT.